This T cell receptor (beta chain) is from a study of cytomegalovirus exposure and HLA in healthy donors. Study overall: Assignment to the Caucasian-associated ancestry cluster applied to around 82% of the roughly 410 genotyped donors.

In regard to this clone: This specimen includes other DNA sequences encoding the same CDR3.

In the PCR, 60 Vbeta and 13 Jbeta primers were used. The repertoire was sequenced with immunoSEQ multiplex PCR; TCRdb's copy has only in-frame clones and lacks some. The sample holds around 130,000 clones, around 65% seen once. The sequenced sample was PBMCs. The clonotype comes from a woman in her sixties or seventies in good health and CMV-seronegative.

In DNA, the CDR3 is TGCGCCAGCAGCTTGGGCGGGGGAGAGACCCAGTACTTC. As protein: CASSLGGGETQYF. The chain couples TRBV5-1 to TRBJ2-5, with 7 bases lining up with TRBD2. The CDR3 covers 13 residues. CDR1 is SGHRS and CDR2 is YFSETQ in the germline V gene. V lost 0 bases, J lost 4 bases, and 0 bases stayed unmatched.